This record covers a single T cell receptor (beta chain). Its antigen target is currently unknown. Base qualities are not provided; no much larger clone lies one nucleotide away. This sample is drawn from a study of blood T cell repertoires in COVID-19 (dated by TCRdb to 2019 to 2021). General notes on the study: Samples covering the acute and convalescent phases of COVID-19 were provided by collaborators in the United States, Italy and Spain. Samples were obtained from the ongoing ImmuneRACE study (first 160 participants) and from over a thousand subjects provided by 6 global collaborators. The repertoires were released in a freely available public database meant as a resource for research on the immune response to SARS-CoV-2. Where available, HLA class I and class II types were obtained from metadata supplied by the sample provider rather than from assay-based typing. Subjects who had been exposed to COVID-19, were actively infected with it, or had recovered from it provided the deeply sampled blood TCRbeta repertoires that made up the dataset. The prospective study material was composed of cDNA or gDNA derived from T cells, B-cell-depleted T cells, or PBMCs. A de-identified subject ID, COVID-19 status, age in years and sex were almost always included in the sample metadata.

TCRbeta CDR3 regions were amplified from genomic DNA by means of the immunoSEQ Assay, a bias-controlled multiplex PCR. In the source study's methods: The number of nucleated cells in each sample was estimated from the amplification of reference gene primers within the assay. Sequence reads were collapsed and filtered to measure the absolute abundance of every unique TCRbeta CDR3 rearrangement. Productive Simpson clonality was computed per sample as the square root of Simpson's diversity index over productive rearrangements. Not all clones reach the TCRdb copy of this immuneACCESS table, which keeps in-frame sequences only. Checked studies attribute under half of the gap to unresolved V genes and leave the rest unexplained. V and J calls and clone size come straight from that table; D and trimming were deduced from the DNA. The sample table holds about 200,000 clones, of which about nine tenths were seen once. The ten largest account for roughly 6.7% of the sample.

Inclusive of the bounding cysteine and phenylalanine, the CDR3 is 14 residues long. The read is trimmed to its CDR3 DNA, 42 bases read in frame from base 1. Taken from the germline V gene (reference sequence), the CDR1 and CDR2 loops are SGHNT and YYREEE. V and J are trimmed by 2 bases and 5 bases, and the gene matches miss 4 bases of the junction. Each collaborating institution followed its own protocols to collect whole blood in K2EDTA tubes. For TCRbeta analysis, collaborators shipped samples in one of three forms: frozen whole blood, isolated PBMCs, or DNA extracted from either of those sample types. Study-level results and caveats: How much clinical and demographic metadata was included differed by source and by participant, and the metadata was provided uncurated.

The chain uses TRBV5-4 and TRBJ2-1; a stretch of 7 junction bases matches TRBD2. This receptor was identified in a middle-aged man with acute or convalescent COVID-19. The sample comprised peripheral blood. In nucleotide form, the sequence is TGTGCCAGCAGCTTAGGGCTAGCGGACAATGAGCAGTTCTTC. It is translated as CASSLGLADNEQFF.